One sample yielded the 28 T cell receptor beta chains listed below, sequenced in a study of blood T cell repertoires in COVID-19. Repertoires were generated with immunoSEQ multiplex PCR, while TCRdb's copy carries only in-frame clones and drops some. The table has fewer than 250,000 clones, roughly four fifths seen once; the top ten hold about 4.4%. Sequences were obtained from peripheral blood. The origin of the receptors is a woman between 65 and 79 years old with acute or convalescent COVID-19.

The V gene is TRBV19, the J gene TRBJ1-2; 8 bases align to TRBD1. Trimming at V came to 6 bases and at J to 2 bases, leaving 11 bases not matched to a gene. There are 16 residues in the CDR3. The germline gives CDR1 LNHDA, CDR2 SQIVND (reference sequence). CDR3 DNA: TGTGCCAGTAGGGGGGGAAGCGGACAGGGAAACTATGGCTACACCTTC. Amino acids: CASRGGSGQGNYGYTF.

The chain has TRBV2 and TRBJ1-2; weak D call: TRBD1 (5 bases). Germline CDR1 and CDR2: SNHLY and FYNNEI. Trimming shortened V by 6 bases and J by 4 bases, and 21 bases separated the two germline ends. CDR3 length: 16 residues. The CDR3: CASRAISGRTFYGYTF. The CDR3 DNA is TGTGCCAGCAGAGCGATCTCAGGGCGGACATTCTATGGCTACACCTTC.

The chain uses TRBV4-2 and TRBJ1-2; TRBD1 is a possible D gene (6 bases). In germline, CDR1 is LGHNA, CDR2 YNFKEQ. The V end lost 1 base, the J end lost 4 bases, and 13 bases lay between the germline ends. The CDR3 is 15 amino acids. The CDR3 coding sequence is TGTGCCAGCAGCCAAGGGGAGGGGGTAGGCTATGGCTACACCTTC. Its translation is CASSQGEGVGYGYTF.

The chain uses TRBV12-3 or TRBV12-4 and TRBJ1-4; 7 positions agree with TRBD1. There are 13 residues in the CDR3. Losses at the gene ends were 4 bases for V and 8 bases for J; bases not matched to a gene: 4. CDR3 DNA: TGTGCCAGCAGTTCGGGACAGAAAGAAAAACTGTTTTTT. It is translated as CASSSGQKEKLFF.

The chain has TRBV30 and TRBJ1-1, with D maybe TRBD1 (6 bases). Per the germline V gene, CDR1 is GTSNPN and CDR2 is SVGIG (reference sequence). The CDR3 runs to 13 residues. V was pared by 4 bases and J by 5 bases, with 14 bases between. CDR3: CAWNPMRGTEAFF. As DNA, the CDR3 is TGTGCCTGGAACCCCATGAGGGGGACTGAAGCTTTCTTT.

The chain is built from TRBV21-1 and TRBJ1-5. TRBV21-1 is shown as a pseudogene. This CDR3 comprises 14 residues. CDR3 in DNA: TGTGCCAAACCAAGGGGGGGTAGCAATCAGCCCCAGCATTTT. As protein: CAKPRGGSNQPQHF.

This clone was seen a few times. The DNA for the CDR3 is TGCGCCAGCAGTCCGGGAAACTCCTACAATGAGCAGTTCTTC. It yields the protein CASSPGNSYNEQFF. J is TRBJ2-1 and V is TRBV10-1; possibly TRBD2 for D (5 bases). The CDR3 covers 14 residues. With 5 bases removed from V and 0 bases from J, the gap between germline ends came to 8 bases. Per the germline V gene, CDR1 is WNHNN and CDR2 is SYGVQD (reference sequence).

The chain joins TRBV7-9 to TRBJ2-5, with 8 bases identical to TRBD2. Per germline, CDR1 SEHNR and CDR2 FQNEAQ (reference sequence). The CDR3 extends over 15 amino acids. With 2 bases clipped from V and 5 bases from J, the junction kept 7 bases outside the gene matches. CDR3 bases: TGTGCCAGCAGCTTAATCGGGGGGGCTGCGGAGACCCAGTACTTC. It yields the protein CASSLIGGAAETQYF.

The rearrangement joins TRBV7-2 to TRBJ1-1; 10 bases map to TRBD1. The CDR3 length is 14 residues. Germline V gene lookup returns CDR1 SGHTA and CDR2 FQGNSA. The V and J ends lost 6 bases and 7 bases, in that order; junction bases with no gene match: 8. The CDR3 DNA reads TGTGCCAGCAGTACCGGGACAGGGGTAGTTGAAGCTTTCTTT. Protein sequence: CASSTGTGVVEAFF.

The V call is TRBV6-5, the J call TRBJ2-4; D may be TRBD2 (6 bases). This CDR3 is built from 14 residues. Trimming removed 5 bases at V and 7 bases at J, with 15 bases between. CDR1 MNHEY and CDR2 SVGAGI come from the germline V gene. CDR3 region: CASSPGRTGNIQYF. The CDR3 DNA follows: TGTGCCAGCAGTCCAGGGAGGACTGGGAACATTCAGTACTTC.

The genes are TRBV18 and TRBJ2-3, with D tentatively TRBD1 (6 bases). The germline gives CDR1 KGHSH, CDR2 LQKENI. Trimming took 0 bases from V and 2 from J, leaving 12 bases between them. The CDR3 covers 16 residues. This CDR3 is CASSPPGQRITDTQYF. The CDR3 region has the DNA TGTGCCAGCTCACCACCCGGACAGCGGATCACAGATACGCAGTATTTT.

The chain joins TRBV18 to TRBJ1-1; tentative D call: TRBD1 (6 bases). Trimming removed 4 bases from V and 1 base from J, with 13 bases in between. The CDR3 covers 15 residues. Per the germline V gene, CDR1 is KGHSH and CDR2 is LQKENI. CDR3 sequence: CASSLSTGSNTEAFF. The CDR3 DNA reads as TGTGCCAGCTCACTATCCACAGGGTCGAACACTGAAGCTTTCTTT.

The V call is TRBV11-2, the J call TRBJ1-1; possible D gene TRBD1, 5 bases. Germline lookup yields CDR1 SGHAT and CDR2 FQNNGV. The ends were cut back, 4 bases at V and 6 bases at J, with 18 bases in the middle. CDR3 length: 15 amino acids. The CDR3 DNA reads TGTGCCAGCAGCTCGAGGACGGGACTCGGGGCTGAAGCTTTCTTT. Translating gives CASSSRTGLGAEAFF.

The genes are TRBV5-4 and TRBJ2-1; TRBD2 matches at 10 bases. J lost 4 bases, V lost 4 bases, and 5 bases had no gene match. Germline lookup yields CDR1 SGHNT and CDR2 YYREEE (reference sequence). The CDR3 spans 15 residues. This CDR3 reads CASSQISGGYNEQFF. The CDR3 nucleotides read TGTGCCAGCAGCCAGATTAGCGGGGGGTACAATGAGCAGTTCTTC.

This clone occurred once. The chain has TRBV9 and TRBJ1-2; a weak D match, TRBD1 (6 bases). Germline V gives CDR1 SGDLS, CDR2 YYNGEE. V was pared by 3 bases and J by 4 bases, with 28 bases between. The length of the CDR3 is 19 residues. The CDR3 loop reads CASSDSRLGSQGRAYGYTF. As DNA, the CDR3 is TGTGCCAGCAGCGATTCGAGGCTTGGGTCCCAGGGGCGCGCCTATGGCTACACCTTC.

This clone was seen a handful of times. In nucleotides, the CDR3 is TGTGCCAGCAGCCAAGAGAACCTCAGAAAAGAGACCCAGTACTTC. The encoded protein is CASSQENLRKETQYF. The chain has TRBV3-1 (or the pseudogene TRBV3-2) and TRBJ2-5; the D is unclear. V was trimmed by 0 bases and J by 3 bases, leaving 11 bases between them. Germline V CDR1 and CDR2: LGHDT, YNNKEL (reference sequence). The CDR3 consists of 15 residues.

The chain is built from TRBV7-8 and TRBJ1-6; TRBD1 aligns across 9 bases. There are 20 residues in the CDR3. Germline CDR1 is SGHVS and CDR2 is FQNEAQ. The junction had 16 bases not matched to a gene; V was cut back by 7 bases and J by 0 bases. Written as DNA, the CDR3 is TGTGCCAGCACCAGTTCCGGGACAGGGTTAGGGTTCTCCTATAATTCACCCCTCCACTTT. Translating gives CASTSSGTGLGFSYNSPLHF.

The V call is TRBV5-1, the J call TRBJ1-2; 9 nucleotides match TRBD1. This CDR3 contains 13 residues. J was trimmed by 1 base and V by 7 bases; bases with no gene match: 2. Germline-derived CDR1 and CDR2 are SGHRS and YFSETQ. The CDR3 loop reads CASSGQGNYGYTF. CDR3 sequence (DNA): TGCGCCAGCTCGGGACAGGGTAACTATGGCTACACCTTC.

This chain joins TRBV10-3 and TRBJ1-1; TRBD1 is a possible D gene (6 bases). V was pared by 11 bases and J by 0 bases, with 16 bases between. The CDR3 length is 14 residues. Per the germline V gene, CDR1 is ENHRY and CDR2 is SYGVKD. The CDR3 DNA sequence: TGTGCCTCGAGGACAGCAAGCATGAACACTGAAGCTTTCTTT. It translates to CASRTASMNTEAFF.

The V gene is TRBV7-9, the J gene TRBJ1-2; D perhaps matches TRBD1 (6 bases). The length of the CDR3 is 14 residues. With 1 base removed from V and 2 bases from J, the gap between germline ends came to 8 bases. Germline loops: CDR1 SEHNR, CDR2 FQNEAQ (reference sequence). As DNA, the CDR3 is TGTGCCAGCAGCTTAGGACAGGTGAACTATGGCTACACCTTC. Amino acids: CASSLGQVNYGYTF.

J is TRBJ1-1 and V is TRBV5-1; possibly TRBD1 for D (5 bases). V lost 1 base, J lost 1 base, and 11 bases lay in between. This CDR3 is built from 15 residues. Germline V lookup: CDR1 SGHRS, CDR2 YFSETQ. The CDR3 protein is CASSLWGSSNTEAFF. The DNA for the CDR3 is TGCGCCAGCAGCTTGTGGGGCAGCTCGAACACTGAAGCTTTCTTT.

The gene calls are TRBV5-4 and TRBJ2-6; TRBD1 matches at 8 bases. Germline CDR1 reads SGHNT; CDR2 reads YYREEE (reference sequence). The CDR3 has 15 amino acids. V was pared by 4 bases and J by 1 base, with 1 base of the junction left unmatched. The CDR3 DNA sequence: TGTGCCAGCAGCCGGACAGGGTCTGGGGCCAACGTCCTGACTTTC. Translating gives CASSRTGSGANVLTF.

The chain links TRBV5-8 to TRBJ2-2; 8 nucleotides agree with TRBD1. CDR3 length: 14 residues. V dropped 5 bases and J dropped 1; count of bases not matched to a gene: 1. Looked up from germline, CDR1 is SGHTS and CDR2 is YDEGEE. The DNA of the CDR3 is TGTGCCAGCAGTGGACAGGGGAACACCGGGGAGCTGTTTTTT. Protein product: CASSGQGNTGELFF.

J is TRBJ1-4 and V is TRBV6-5; D perhaps matches TRBD1 (5 bases). Trimming removed 2 bases from V and 7 bases from J, with 11 bases in between. The CDR3 runs 14 residues. Per the germline V gene, CDR1 is MNHEY and CDR2 is SVGAGI. CDR3 protein: CASSYGGLGEKLFF. The CDR3 DNA reads TGTGCCAGCAGTTACGGGGGACTGGGTGAAAAACTGTTTTTT.

To note about this clone: The sample has other DNA sequences that encode this CDR3 too. The V gene is TRBV6-1, the J gene TRBJ1-5; 7 positions agree with TRBD1. This CDR3 comprises 14 residues. V gave up 3 bases and J gave up 2 bases; unmatched junction bases: 1. CDR1 is MNHNS and CDR2 is SASEGT in the germline V gene. CDR3 protein: CASSDGQGNQPQHF. DNA of the CDR3: TGTGCCAGCAGTGATGGACAGGGCAATCAGCCCCAGCATTTT.

Of note for this clone: Being one base from a much bigger clone, this may be a read error. The genes are TRBV9 and TRBJ1-1, with 9 bases identical to TRBD1. This CDR3 is built from 14 residues. The germline V gene encodes CDR1 SGDLS and CDR2 YYNGEE. V was pared by 4 bases and J by 2 bases, with 3 bases of the junction left unmatched. The CDR3 nucleotides are TGTGCCAGCAGCTGGGGACAGGGTAACACTGAAGCTTTCTTT. Translated: CASSWGQGNTEAFF.

The chain is built from TRBV16 and TRBJ1-2; D ambiguous. Germline CDR1 is KGHSY and CDR2 is FQNENV. Trimming shortened V by 4 bases and J by 1 base, and 13 bases separated the two germline ends. The CDR3 has 15 residues. The CDR3 bases are TGTGCCAGCAGCCGCTCGGGAGGGTTTAACTATGGCTACACCTTC. Amino acids: CASSRSGGFNYGYTF.

V gene TRBV19 combines with J gene TRBJ2-3, with 13 bases that match TRBD2. The CDR3 has 16 residues. Germline values: CDR1 LNHDA, CDR2 SQIVND (reference sequence). Trimming cost V 5 bases and J 1 base; bases outside gene matches: 3. CDR3 region: CASSAGLAGRTDTQYF. CDR3 coding DNA: TGTGCCAGTAGTGCGGGACTAGCGGGGCGCACAGATACGCAGTATTTT. The full variable domain, in which reference TRBV19 and TRBJ2-3 provide the parts outside the CDR3, is DGGITQSPKYLFRKEGQNVTLSCEQNLNHDAMYWYRQDPGQGLRLIYYSQIVNDFQKGDIAEGYSVSREKKESFPLTVTSAQKNPTAFYLCASSAGLAGRTDTQYFGPGTRLTVL.